A single sample gave rise to the 32 T cell receptor beta chains below, sequenced in a study of blood T cell repertoires in COVID-19. The protocol was immunoSEQ multiplex PCR, while the TCRdb copy is restricted to in-frame clones and leaves out a portion. The sample holds some 300,000 clones, roughly 90% seen once. Sequencing was performed on PBMCs or T cells enriched from blood (not recorded which). These receptors were collected from a woman between 45 and 60 years old who had been exposed to COVID-19.

The CDR3 DNA is TGTGCCAGCAGCTTTGGGGGGGCGCCTGGAAACACCATATATTTT. Protein product: CASSFGGAPGNTIYF. This rearrangement joins TRBV7-9 to TRBJ1-3; TRBD1 might be the D (6 bases). The germline V gene encodes CDR1 SEHNR and CDR2 FQNEAQ (reference sequence). The CDR3 length is 15 residues. Trimming pared 3 bases from V and 2 bases from J, leaving 11 bases between. The variable domain in full, with the rest retrieved from reference TRBV7-9 and TRBJ1-3, is DTGVSQNPRHKITKRGQNVTFRCDPISEHNRLYWYRQTLGQGPEFLTYFQNEAQLEKSRLLSDRFSAERPKGSFSTLEIQRTEQGDSAMYLCASSFGGAPGNTIYFGEGSWLTVV.

In the case of this clone: Other DNA sequences in the sample encode the same CDR3. DNA for the CDR3: TGTGCCAGCAGCTTACTGGATACGCAGTATTTT. Protein product: CASSLLDTQYF. J is TRBJ2-3 and V is TRBV7-8, with no clear D. This CDR3 contains 11 residues. Per the germline V gene, CDR1 is SGHVS and CDR2 is FQNEAQ. Trimming removed 2 bases from V and 6 bases from J, with 3 bases in between.

The chain employs TRBV9 and TRBJ1-2, with 7 positions matching TRBD1. Germline trimming cut 0 bases from V and 8 bases from J; bases unmatched to any gene: 7. In germline, CDR1 is SGDLS, CDR2 YYNGEE. The CDR3 runs 14 residues. Here the CDR3 DNA reads TGTGCCAGCAGCGTAGCCTCAGGGGGTTGGGGCTACACCTTC. Translated, it gives CASSVASGGWGYTF.

The chain has TRBV14 and TRBJ1-2; D remains ambiguous. CDR3 size: 16 residues. The germline CDR1 and CDR2 sequences are SGHDN and FVKESK. Between the trimmed V and J ends, which lost 4 bases and 7 bases, there was a span of 22 bases. CDR3 coding DNA: TGTGCCAGCAGCCCCTCCGTGATGGGCAGTACTAGTGGCTACACCTTC. This translates into CASSPSVMGSTSGYTF.

This clone has a single count. The chain is built from TRBV4-1 and TRBJ1-5; 9 nucleotides agree with TRBD1. Germline V gene lookup returns CDR1 MGHRA and CDR2 YSYEKL. The CDR3 has 19 residues. The J segment lost 4 bases and the V segment lost 4 bases, leaving 17 bases of the junction unmatched. CDR3 DNA sequence: TGCGCCAGCAGCCCCTACATCCCGGGACAGGGAGCGGGTAATCAGCCCCAGCATTTT. It translates to CASSPYIPGQGAGNQPQHF.

CDR3 bases: TGTGCCAGCAGTGAGCCCCCCGGTTCCTTCGATGAGCAGTTCTTC. Amino acids: CASSEPPGSFDEQFF. V is TRBV6-1 and J is TRBJ2-1; D gene uncertain. With 3 bases removed from V and 8 bases from J, the gap between germline ends came to 17 bases. The CDR3 loop spans 15 amino acids. The V gene's germline CDR1 is MNHNS and CDR2 SASEGT.

The chain recombines TRBV3-1 (or the pseudogene TRBV3-2) with TRBJ2-3; 10 bases fit TRBD1. The CDR3 consists of 15 residues. Germline CDR1 LGHDT, CDR2 YNNKEL (reference sequence). The V gene end was trimmed by 4 bases and the J gene end by 6 bases; junction bases not matched to a gene: 7. The CDR3 reads CASSLRQGAPDTQYF. CDR3 DNA: TGTGCCAGCAGCCTCCGACAGGGGGCGCCGGATACGCAGTATTTT.

The chain is built from TRBV6-5 and TRBJ2-5, with D perhaps TRBD2 (5 bases). Trimming took off 6 bases at V and 5 bases at J, with 19 bases between the two ends. The CDR3 spans 15 residues. From germline, CDR1 is MNHEY and CDR2 SVGAGI. CDR3 amino acids: CASSDGPGRKETQYF. CDR3 DNA: TGTGCCAGCAGCGACGGTCCGGGAAGAAAGGAGACCCAGTACTTC.

V is TRBV4-2 and J is TRBJ1-6, with D possibly being TRBD1 (5 bases). Deletions cut 0 bases from V and 5 bases from J, with 14 bases between. The germline gives CDR1 LGHNA, CDR2 YNFKEQ. CDR3 length: 17 amino acids. CDR3 in DNA: TGTGCCAGCAGCCAAGAGGCCAGGGTGGGAAATAATTCACCCCTCCACTTT. Protein product: CASSQEARVGNNSPLHF.

The chain combines TRBV28 with TRBJ1-2; D possibly corresponds to TRBD1 (6 bases). Trimming took off 6 bases at V and 8 bases at J, with 13 bases between the two ends. Germline V gene lookup returns CDR1 MDHEN and CDR2 SYDVKM. This CDR3 spans 12 amino acids. CDR3 DNA: TGTGCCAGCAGGCCAGGGGAGCGGGGCTACACCTTC. As protein: CASRPGERGYTF.

The rearrangement links TRBV13 to TRBJ1-5; D is perhaps TRBD1 (5 bases). The V end lost 6 bases, the J end lost 3 bases, and 18 bases lay between the germline ends. The length of the CDR3 is 16 residues. Germline V gene sequence: CDR1 PRHDT, CDR2 FYEKMQ (reference sequence). The CDR3 DNA reads TGTGCCAGCAGTCTCCAGGGATCTGGGGACAATCAGCCCCAGCATTTT. This sequence encodes CASSLQGSGDNQPQHF.

This clone appeared a single time. J is TRBJ2-7 and V is TRBV3-1 (or the pseudogene TRBV3-2); D not resolved. Between the trimmed V and J ends, which lost 1 base and 5 bases, there was a span of 6 bases. Per germline, CDR1 LGHDT and CDR2 YNNKEL (reference sequence). CDR3 length: 12 residues. This CDR3 is CASSQVVHEQYF. CDR3 DNA: TGTGCCAGCAGCCAAGTCGTCCACGAGCAGTACTTC.

The rearrangement uses TRBV25-1 and TRBJ1-4; 7 bases line up with TRBD1. CDR3 length: 14 amino acids. Germline CDR1 reads MGHDK; CDR2 reads SYGVNS. For the CDR3, the DNA is TGTGAGCAAGCAAGTTGCAGGGGGAATGAAAAACTGTTTTTT. Its protein is CEQASCRGNEKLFF. The variable domain in full, completed from reference TRBV25-1 and TRBJ1-4, reads EADIYQTPRYLVIGTGKKITLECSQTMGHDKMYWYQQDPGMELHLIHYSYGVNSTEKGDLSSESTVSRIRTEHFPLTLESARPSHTSQYLCEQASCRGNEKLFFGSGTQLSVL.

This chain links TRBV3-1 (or the pseudogene TRBV3-2) with TRBJ2-5; the match to TRBD2 covers 9 bases. From germline, CDR1 is LGHDT and CDR2 YNNKEL (reference sequence). This CDR3 spans 17 amino acids. Trimming removed 0 bases from V and 4 bases from J; junction bases left unmatched: 9. CDR3 protein: CASSQEMAGGPLETQYF. The CDR3, as DNA: TGTGCCAGCAGCCAAGAAATGGCGGGGGGGCCGTTAGAGACCCAGTACTTC.

This clone was observed a few times. The chain recombines TRBV27 with TRBJ2-5; D may be TRBD2 (5 bases). Trimming shortened V by 7 bases and J by 5 bases, and 20 bases separated the two germline ends. The CDR3 runs 15 residues. Germline V lookup: CDR1 MNHEY, CDR2 SMNVEV (reference sequence). In DNA, the CDR3 is TGTGCCAGCAAAACCAGGACTTCGGGGTGGGAGACCCAGTACTTC. Its translation is CASKTRTSGWETQYF.

The rearrangement uses TRBV5-4 and TRBJ1-2; D gene unclear. The V and J ends lost 0 bases and 6 bases respectively, with 9 bases between them. The CDR3 contains 13 residues. Germline lookup yields CDR1 SGHNT and CDR2 YYREEE (reference sequence). As DNA, the CDR3 is TGTGCCAGCAGCTTGGCCTTAGTGGATGGCTACACCTTC. This translates into CASSLALVDGYTF.

V usage is TRBV7-2 and J usage is TRBJ1-5; 7 bases map to TRBD1. The germline CDR1 and CDR2 sequences are SGHTA and FQGNSA. This CDR3 region has 14 residues. J was trimmed by 9 bases and V by 4 bases; bases with no gene match: 9. The CDR3 is CASSSDRFIRPQHF. The CDR3, as DNA: TGTGCCAGCAGCTCGGACAGGTTCATTCGGCCCCAGCATTTT. Full variable domain (remainder filled in from reference TRBV7-2 and TRBJ1-5): GAGVSQSPSNKVTEKGKDVELRCDPISGHTALYWYRQSLGQGLEFLIYFQGNSAPDKSGLPSDRFSAERTGGSVSTLTIQRTQQEDSAVYLCASSSDRFIRPQHFGDGTRLSIL.

J is TRBJ2-5 and V is TRBV6-5; 10 bases fit TRBD1. J lost 5 bases, V lost 6 bases, and 6 bases had no gene match. The germline CDR1 and CDR2 sequences are MNHEY and SVGAGI. This CDR3 is built from 14 residues. CDR3 in DNA: TGTGCCAGCAGCAGGGACAGGGGATTGGAGACCCAGTACTTC. Amino acid sequence: CASSRDRGLETQYF.

The chain combines TRBV11-2 with TRBJ2-3; 7 nucleotides match TRBD1. CDR1 and CDR2 from the germline V gene are SGHAT and FQNNGV. This CDR3 is built from 14 residues. V trimming: 5 bases; J trimming: 2 bases; junction bases outside the gene matches: 4. CDR3 in amino acids: CASSPGQPTDTQYF. Written as DNA, the CDR3 is TGTGCCAGCAGCCCGGGACAGCCCACAGATACGCAGTATTTT.

V gene TRBV5-8 combines with J gene TRBJ2-1; TRBD1 agrees at 7 bases. The CDR3 sequence is 15 residues long. CDR1 and CDR2 from the germline V gene are SGHTS and YDEGEE. The J segment lost 2 bases and the V segment lost 4 bases, leaving 6 bases of the junction unmatched. The CDR3 is CASSPTGRTYNEQFF. Here the CDR3 DNA reads TGTGCCAGCAGCCCGACAGGGCGTACCTACAATGAGCAGTTCTTC.

Only one count was recorded for this clone. This specimen includes other DNA sequences encoding the same CDR3. V is TRBV18 and J is TRBJ1-3; TRBD1 aligns across 7 bases. V shed 1 base, J shed 2 bases, and the junction held 2 bases outside the gene matches. The CDR3 runs to 15 residues. From germline, CDR1 is KGHSH and CDR2 LQKENI. CDR3 coding DNA: TGTGCCAGCTCACCACAGGGGGCGACTGGAAACACCATATATTTT. Translating gives CASSPQGATGNTIYF.

This clone has a single count. CDR3 protein: CASAGEGPSTDTQYF. CDR3 DNA sequence: TGTGCCAGCGCCGGGGAAGGGCCTAGCACAGATACGCAGTATTTT. The gene calls are TRBV2 and TRBJ2-3, with D perhaps TRBD2 (5 bases). CDR1 and CDR2 from the germline V gene are SNHLY and FYNNEI. V was clipped by 8 bases and J by 0 bases, with 15 bases between them. The CDR3 has 15 amino acids.

The chain combines TRBV7-8 with TRBJ2-7, with 7 bases lining up with TRBD1. Trimming cost V 2 bases and J 2 bases; bases outside gene matches: 3. This CDR3 region has 14 residues. The germline V gene has CDR1 SGHVS and CDR2 FQNEAQ. The CDR3 DNA reads as TGTGCCAGCAGCTTAATTACAGGGGCCTACGAGCAGTACTTC. Amino acids: CASSLITGAYEQYF.

The chain is built from TRBV18 and TRBJ2-2; 12 bases agree with TRBD1. The CDR3 spans 16 residues. The germline CDR1 and CDR2 sequences are KGHSH and LQKENI. The J segment lost 5 bases and the V segment lost 0 bases, leaving 1 base of the junction unmatched. The CDR3 protein is CASSPPGQGATGELFF. Written as DNA, the CDR3 is TGTGCCAGCTCACCACCGGGACAGGGGGCTACCGGGGAGCTGTTTTTT.

This clone was seen more than once but under ten times. The chain couples TRBV10-2 to TRBJ2-1; D perhaps matches TRBD1 (6 bases). Germline loops: CDR1 WSHSY, CDR2 SAAADI. Trimming took off 6 bases at V and 2 bases at J, with 17 bases between the two ends. This CDR3 has 16 amino acids. CDR3 coding DNA: TGCGCCAGCAGACTATTACAGGGCGATACCTACAATGAGCAGTTCTTC. Its translation: CASRLLQGDTYNEQFF.

The chain employs TRBV7-2 and TRBJ2-1, with D perhaps TRBD1 (6 bases). The CDR3 loop spans 14 amino acids. Trimming pared 1 base from V and 7 bases from J, leaving 11 bases between. Germline CDR1 and CDR2: SGHTA and FQGNSA. This CDR3 reads CASSLEGQRNEQFF. CDR3 sequence (DNA): TGTGCCAGCAGCTTAGAGGGACAACGGAATGAGCAGTTCTTC.

The sample holds one count of this clone. The rearrangement uses TRBV28 and TRBJ1-1; TRBD1 might be the D (5 bases). Germline lookup yields CDR1 MDHEN and CDR2 SYDVKM. The CDR3 has 14 residues. The ends were cut back, 3 bases at V and 5 bases at J, with 13 bases in the middle. The CDR3 protein is CASSLIGAQTEAFF. The CDR3 nucleotides read TGTGCCAGCAGTTTGATTGGGGCCCAAACTGAAGCTTTCTTT.

The V and J genes are TRBV7-2 and TRBJ2-3; D is possibly TRBD2 (5 bases). The V end was cut by 1 base, the J end by 4 bases, with 15 bases between. Germline loops: CDR1 SGHTA, CDR2 FQGNSA. CDR3 size: 16 residues. The CDR3 spells CASSLGVLASPDTQYF. The CDR3 nucleotides are TGTGCCAGCAGCTTAGGTGTCCTAGCAAGCCCAGATACGCAGTATTTT.

The CDR3 nucleotides read TGTGCCAGCAGCCCGACAGGCCCGCAAGAGACCCAGTACTTC. Its protein product is CASSPTGPQETQYF. The chain uses TRBV7-9 and TRBJ2-5; perhaps TRBD1 as D (6 bases). The CDR3 runs 14 residues. The germline V gene has CDR1 SEHNR and CDR2 FQNEAQ (reference sequence). V lost 5 bases, J lost 2 bases, and 12 bases lay in between.

The chain is built from TRBV28 and TRBJ1-4, with D possibly being TRBD1 (6 bases). CDR1 and CDR2 (germline): MDHEN, SYDVKM. The V gene lost 6 bases and the J gene lost 7 bases, with 18 bases spanning the gap. CDR3 length equals 15 residues. Here the CDR3 reads CASSLPGQRPEKLFF. The CDR3 region has the DNA TGTGCCAGCAGCCTCCCAGGACAGAGACCTGAAAAACTGTTTTTT.

The chain carries TRBV9 and TRBJ2-1; 7 bases agree with TRBD2. Unmatched junction bases numbered 3, after V lost 2 bases and J lost 4 bases. The CDR3 runs to 14 residues. Per the germline V gene, CDR1 is SGDLS and CDR2 is YYNGEE. The CDR3: CASSVGTTYNEQFF. CDR3 nucleotides: TGTGCCAGCAGCGTGGGGACTACTTACAATGAGCAGTTCTTC.

The chain is built from TRBV2 and TRBJ2-1; no definite D call. Trimming left V 5 bases short and J 0 bases short, with 14 bases between. CDR1 SNHLY and CDR2 FYNNEI come from the germline V gene. There are 16 residues in the CDR3. CDR3 DNA: TGTGCCAGCAGTCAGATTGGCATAAGCTCCTACAATGAGCAGTTCTTC. Amino acids: CASSQIGISSYNEQFF. The entire variable domain, with the rest obtained from reference TRBV2 and TRBJ2-1, is as follows: EPEVTQTPSHQVTQMGQEVILRCVPISNHLYFYWYRQILGQKVEFLVSFYNNEISEKSEIFDDQFSVERPDGSNFTLKIRSTKLEDSAMYFCASSQIGISSYNEQFFGPGTRLTVL.